This record looks at one T cell receptor beta chain sequence and its context. The germline V gene encodes CDR1 PRHDT and CDR2 FYEKMQ (reference sequence). Trimming stripped 5 bases from V and 13 bases from J, with 14 bases between. The CDR3 consists of 11 residues. The source of the sample is a study of shared clonotypes between healthy human individuals. TCRdb's copy holds only in-frame clones and misses some; the assay was immunoSEQ multiplex PCR. The sample carries about 1 million clones, about 76% recorded once. This sequence joins TRBV13 and TRBJ1-2; TRBD1 might be the D (5 bases). Material for sequencing was memory CD4+ T cells sorted from blood. The subset was: CD45RA-negative fraction. The source is a man younger than 35 in good health. The CDR3 is CASSQQGGITF. CDR3 coding DNA: TGTGCCAGCAGCCAGCAGGGTGGAATCACCTTC. The full variable domain, its missing parts supplied by reference TRBV13 and TRBJ1-2, is AAGVIQSPRHLIKEKRETATLKCYPIPRHDTVYWYQQGPGQDPQFLISFYEKMQSDKGSIPDRFSAQQFSDYHSELNMSSLELGDSALYFCASSQQGGITFGSGTRLTVV.